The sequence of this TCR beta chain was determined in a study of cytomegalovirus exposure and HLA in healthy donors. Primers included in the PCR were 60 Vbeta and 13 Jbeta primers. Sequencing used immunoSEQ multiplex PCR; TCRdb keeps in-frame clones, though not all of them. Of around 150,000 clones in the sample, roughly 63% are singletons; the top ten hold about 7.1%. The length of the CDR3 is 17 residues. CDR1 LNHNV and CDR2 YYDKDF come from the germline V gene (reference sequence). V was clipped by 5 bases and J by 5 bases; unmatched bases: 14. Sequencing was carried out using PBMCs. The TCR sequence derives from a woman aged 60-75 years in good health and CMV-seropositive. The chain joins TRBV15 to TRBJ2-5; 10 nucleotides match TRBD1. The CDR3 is CATSLSPGQGGWETQYF. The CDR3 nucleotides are TGTGCCACCAGCCTCTCCCCCGGACAGGGGGGCTGGGAGACCCAGTACTTC. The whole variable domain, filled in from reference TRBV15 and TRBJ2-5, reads DAMVIQNPRYQVTQFGKPVTLSCSQTLNHNVMYWYQQKSSQAPKLLFHYYDKDFNNEADTPDNFQSRRPNTSFCFLDIRSPGLGDTAMYLCATSLSPGQGGWETQYFGPGTRLLVL.